One sample yielded the 22 T cell receptor beta chains listed below, sequenced in a study of blood T cell repertoires in COVID-19. TCRdb's table, derived via immunoSEQ multiplex PCR, lists solely in-frame clones and lacks some. In the table there are about 180,000 clones, 83% of which are singletons. Sequencing was done on a sample of peripheral blood. The receptor source for this set is a woman aged 70-85 years with COVID-19, enrolled during active disease.

This chain links TRBV7-9 with TRBJ2-7; a possible D gene is TRBD1 (6 bases). The V gene lost 4 bases and the J gene lost 2 bases, with 12 bases spanning the gap. Per germline, CDR1 SEHNR and CDR2 FQNEAQ (reference sequence). There are 14 residues in the CDR3. CDR3 amino acids: CASSSNSGAYEQYF. CDR3 DNA: TGTGCCAGCAGCTCTAACTCAGGGGCCTACGAGCAGTACTTC.

This clone was counted a single time. The J gene is TRBJ2-7, the V gene TRBV19; 9 nucleotides agree with TRBD1. This CDR3 region has 15 residues. The germline CDR1 and CDR2 sequences are LNHDA and SQIVND (reference sequence). V trimming: 2 bases; J trimming: 3 bases; junction bases outside the gene matches: 5. The chain's CDR3 is CASSIPGQGHYEQYF. The CDR3 DNA sequence: TGTGCCAGTAGTATACCGGGACAGGGTCACTACGAGCAGTACTTC.

The J gene is TRBJ2-3, the V gene TRBV6-4, with D tentatively TRBD1 (5 bases). The V end lost 2 bases, the J end lost 5 bases, and 8 bases lay between the germline ends. The CDR3 consists of 13 residues. The germline CDR1 and CDR2 sequences are MRHNA and SNTAGT. CDR3 in DNA: TGTGCCAGCAGTGACACAACAGGAGATACGCAGTATTTT. The encoded protein is CASSDTTGDTQYF.

This chain links TRBV29-1 with TRBJ2-5; 12 nucleotides agree with TRBD2. Germline assignment: CDR1 SQVTM and CDR2 ANQGSEA. The CDR3 consists of 15 residues. V was pared by 6 bases and J by 4 bases, with 9 bases of the junction left unmatched. Here the CDR3 reads CSVVSSGRAVETQYF. CDR3 bases: TGCAGCGTAGTCTCTAGCGGGAGGGCCGTAGAGACCCAGTACTTC. Drawing the rest from reference TRBV29-1 and TRBJ2-5, the complete variable domain is SAVISQKPSRDICQRGTSLTIQCQVDSQVTMMFWYRQQPGQSLTLIATANQGSEATYESGFVIDKFPISRPNLTFSTLTVSNMSPEDSSIYLCSVVSSGRAVETQYFGPGTRLLVL.

This chain joins TRBV13 and TRBJ1-5; D is possibly TRBD1 (5 bases). The CDR3 has 13 residues. V lost 6 bases and J 6 bases, leaving 12 bases between the germline ends. Germline V lookup: CDR1 PRHDT, CDR2 FYEKMQ (reference sequence). CDR3 protein: CASSKGLGQPQHF. The CDR3 DNA is TGTGCCAGCAGTAAGGGGTTAGGTCAGCCCCAGCATTTT.

The V and J genes are TRBV28 and TRBJ2-3; the match to TRBD2 covers 8 bases. Germline CDR1 MDHEN, CDR2 SYDVKM. CDR3 length: 14 amino acids. V trimming: 11 bases; J trimming: 4 bases; junction bases outside the gene matches: 11. The CDR3 sequence: CAALGGGLPDTQYF. Here the CDR3 DNA reads TGTGCCGCCCTCGGCGGGGGGTTACCAGATACGCAGTATTTT.

V and J are TRBV28 and TRBJ1-5, with 8 positions matching TRBD1. The CDR3 has 16 residues. The ends lost 5 bases at V and 4 bases at J; junction bases unmatched: 10. CDR1 is MDHEN and CDR2 is SYDVKM in the germline V gene. Here the CDR3 DNA reads TGTGCCAGCAGTCCGACAGGGGATTTTGCGAATCAGCCCCAGCATTTT. It is translated as CASSPTGDFANQPQHF. The variable domain in full, completed from reference TRBV28 and TRBJ1-5, reads DVKVTQSSRYLVKRTGEKVFLECVQDMDHENMFWYRQDPGLGLRLIYFSYDVKMKEKGDIPEGYSVSREKKERFSLILESASTNQTSMYLCASSPTGDFANQPQHFGDGTRLSIL.

This chain links TRBV3-1 (or the pseudogene TRBV3-2) with TRBJ2-5; the match to TRBD1 covers 9 bases. CDR1 and CDR2 from the germline V gene are LGHDT and YNNKEL (reference sequence). J gave up 3 bases and V 4 bases, and 9 bases lay outside the gene matches. The CDR3 has 16 residues. The DNA of the CDR3 is TGTGCCAGCAGCCCAGCGCGCCGGACAGGGGAAGAGACCCAGTACTTC. Protein sequence: CASSPARRTGEETQYF.

The V and J genes are TRBV18 and TRBJ1-2; TRBD1 agrees at 7 bases. Germline V CDR1 and CDR2: KGHSH, LQKENI. V lost 3 bases, J lost 3 bases, and 7 bases stayed unmatched. CDR3 length: 15 residues. The CDR3 coding sequence is TGTGCCAGCTCACCTCCTTCCGGGACAGACTATGGCTACACCTTC. Protein product: CASSPPSGTDYGYTF.

The chain couples TRBV15 to TRBJ1-5; D is uncertain. V gave up 0 bases and J gave up 11 bases, with 11 bases separating them. Germline V gene sequence: CDR1 LNHNV, CDR2 YYDKDF (reference sequence). The CDR3 consists of 13 residues. The CDR3 spells CATSRDQISAQHF. CDR3 sequence (DNA): TGTGCCACCAGCAGAGATCAAATTTCGGCCCAGCATTTT.

The chain uses TRBV5-1 and TRBJ1-4, with TRBD1 matching 10 bases. This CDR3 region has 17 residues. Trimming at V came to 2 bases and at J to 0 bases, leaving 4 bases not matched to a gene. CDR1 is SGHRS, CDR2 YFSETQ, per germline. The CDR3 loop is CASSFQGQGATNEKLFF. The CDR3 nucleotides read TGCGCCAGCAGCTTCCAAGGACAGGGGGCAACTAATGAAAAACTGTTTTTT.

The sample holds a few counts of this clone. The gene calls are TRBV5-1 and TRBJ2-1; 9 bases fit TRBD1. This CDR3 contains 13 residues. The V and J ends lost 8 bases and 7 bases, in that order; junction bases with no gene match: 7. Germline assignment: CDR1 SGHRS and CDR2 YFSETQ. For the CDR3, the DNA is TGCGCCAGTTCCGGGACAGGGAGGAATGAGCAGTTCTTC. Amino acid sequence: CASSGTGRNEQFF.

J is TRBJ2-3 and V is TRBV21-1; no check of the table's D call, TRBD2, against the DNA was made. TRBV21-1 is an annotated pseudogene. The CDR3 consists of 18 residues. This CDR3 is CASSRRDSGTSGKDTQYF. Here the CDR3 DNA reads TGTGCCAGCAGCAGGCGCGACTCCGGGACTAGCGGCAAGGATACGCAGTATTTT.

This chain connects TRBV29-1 to TRBJ2-3, with 10 bases lining up with TRBD1. The germline CDR1 and CDR2 sequences are SQVTM and ANQGSEA. The CDR3 covers 14 residues. With 7 bases clipped from V and 2 bases from J, the junction kept 6 bases outside the gene matches. The CDR3 sequence: CSASTGGITDTQYF. CDR3 in DNA: TGCAGCGCCTCGACAGGGGGCATCACAGATACGCAGTATTTT.

The table lists this clone with many counts. The rearrangement links TRBV9 to TRBJ2-3; D might be TRBD2 (6 bases). V lost 7 bases to trimming and J lost 3 bases, with 15 bases between them. The CDR3 is 14 residues long. Germline V CDR1 and CDR2: SGDLS, YYNGEE. This chain's CDR3 is CASALTRRTDTQYF. For the CDR3, the DNA is TGTGCCAGCGCCCTGACTAGGCGGACAGATACGCAGTATTTT. Together with reference TRBV9 and TRBJ2-3, the CDR3 gives the full variable domain: DSGVTQTPKHLITATGQRVTLRCSPRSGDLSVYWYQQSLDQGLQFLIQYYNGEERAKGNILERFSAQQFPDLHSELNLSSLELGDSALYFCASALTRRTDTQYFGPGTRLTVL.

The chain employs TRBV7-2 and TRBJ2-1, with a weak D call TRBD1 (5 bases). CDR3 length equals 16 residues. V lost 1 base to trimming and J lost 4 bases, with 14 bases between them. CDR1 and CDR2 (germline): SGHTA, FQGNSA. The CDR3 DNA reads as TGTGCCAGCAGCTTAGGGGGCGCGACAGCTTACAATGAGCAGTTCTTC. It is translated as CASSLGGATAYNEQFF.

The CDR3 sequence: CAIGSADRGYTF. The CDR3 DNA sequence: TGTGCCATCGGCTCTGCGGATAGGGGCTACACCTTC. The chain uses TRBV10-3 and TRBJ1-2; no firm D call. Trimming removed 8 bases at V and 8 bases at J, with 15 bases between. CDR1 and CDR2 from the germline V gene are ENHRY and SYGVKD. This CDR3 comprises 12 residues.

The CDR3 DNA reads TGTGCCAGCAGCTTGTCCGTGGGCCCCGGGGAGCTGTTTTTT. Translated, it gives CASSLSVGPGELFF. The chain links TRBV5-6 to TRBJ2-2, with D unresolved. This CDR3 is 14 amino acids long. In germline, CDR1 is SGHDT, CDR2 YYEEEE. The ends were cut back, 1 base at V and 6 bases at J, with 10 bases in the middle.

V gene TRBV4-1 combines with J gene TRBJ1-2, with a tentative D call TRBD1 (5 bases). This CDR3 region has 13 residues. Germline V gene lookup returns CDR1 MGHRA and CDR2 YSYEKL. Trimming left V 3 bases short and J 8 bases short, with 13 bases between. The DNA for the CDR3 is TGCGCCAGCAGCCATGACGGGGGATGGGGCTACACCTTC. It is translated as CASSHDGGWGYTF.

This rearrangement joins TRBV5-1 to TRBJ1-5; TRBD1 might be the D (5 bases). The V end was cut by 0 bases, the J end by 3 bases, with 7 bases between. The CDR3 consists of 14 residues. Germline CDR1 reads SGHRS; CDR2 reads YFSETQ. The CDR3 loop reads CASSLGGANQPQHF. In DNA, the CDR3 is TGCGCCAGCAGCTTGGGGGGCGCCAATCAGCCCCAGCATTTT.

The chain joins TRBV18 to TRBJ2-7, with D unresolved. The germline CDR1 and CDR2 sequences are KGHSH and LQKENI. The germline V and J ends were trimmed by 3 bases and 0 bases, with 9 bases remaining between them. The CDR3 totals 14 residues. This CDR3 reads CASSPTESSYEQYF. The CDR3, as DNA: TGTGCCAGCTCACCCACGGAGAGCTCCTACGAGCAGTACTTC. Complete variable domain (other parts from reference TRBV18 and TRBJ2-7): NAGVMQNPRHLVRRRGQEARLRCSPMKGHSHVYWYRQLPEEGLKFMVYLQKENIIDESGMPKERFSAEFPKEGPSILRIQQVVRGDSAAYFCASSPTESSYEQYFGPGTRLTVT.

The gene calls are TRBV25-1 and TRBJ2-1; 7 nucleotides match TRBD2. In germline, CDR1 is MGHDK, CDR2 SYGVNS. The trim removed 1 base at V and 2 bases at J, leaving 5 bases unmatched. The CDR3 runs to 16 residues. CDR3 amino acids: CASSEWGGSTYNEQFF. The CDR3 DNA reads TGTGCCAGCAGTGAATGGGGCGGGAGCACCTACAATGAGCAGTTCTTC.